The 31 T cell receptor beta chains below come from one sample, sequenced in a study of beta chain features in type 1 diabetes. The entirety of the isolated RNA underwent reverse transcription, so expressed TCRB transcripts were sequenced. Clones were sequenced by immunoSEQ multiplex PCR, and TCRdb holds only the in-frame ones, with some missing. Of 200,000 to 250,000 clones listed, roughly two thirds are singletons. Sequences were obtained from naive CD4+ T cells from blood. These receptors all come from a man aged 30 to 45 in good health.

The chain recombines TRBV7-2 with TRBJ2-5, with D hard to call. Germline CDR1 and CDR2: SGHTA and FQGNSA. The V and J ends lost 3 bases and 5 bases respectively, with 10 bases between them. There are 13 residues in the CDR3. The CDR3 loop is CASSFPDWETQYF. As DNA, the CDR3 is TGTGCCAGCAGCTTCCCCGACTGGGAGACCCAGTACTTC.

V usage is TRBV28 and J usage is TRBJ2-3, with a possible D match to TRBD2 (5 bases). The V end lost 5 bases, the J end lost 9 bases, and 21 bases lay between the germline ends. Germline V lookup: CDR1 MDHEN, CDR2 SYDVKM. The CDR3 spans 15 residues. CDR3: CASSNPASPPGTQYF. The CDR3 DNA reads as TGTGCCAGCAGTAACCCTGCTAGCCCTCCTGGAACGCAGTATTTT.

This clone was recorded only once. This sequence joins TRBV30 and TRBJ1-5; the D is unclear. This CDR3 comprises 13 residues. Germline CDR1 and CDR2: GTSNPN and SVGIG (reference sequence). The V gene lost 2 bases and the J gene lost 7 bases, with 12 bases spanning the gap. The CDR3 DNA is TGTGCCTGGAGTCCTCAAACCGGACAGCCCCAGCATTTT. The encoded protein is CAWSPQTGQPQHF. Looking up the rest from reference TRBV30 and TRBJ1-5 gives the full variable domain: SQTIHQWPATLVQPVGSPLSLECTVEGTSNPNLYWYRQAAGRGLQLLFYSVGIGQISSEVPQNLSASRPQDRQFILSSKKLLLSDSGFYLCAWSPQTGQPQHFGDGTRLSIL.

The V gene is TRBV15, the J gene TRBJ2-3; 10 nucleotides agree with TRBD2. The ends lost 5 bases at V and 4 bases at J; junction bases unmatched: 12. Germline CDR1 LNHNV, CDR2 YYDKDF (reference sequence). CDR3 length: 17 residues. The CDR3 loop is CATSRFLLAGISDTQYF. CDR3 bases: TGTGCCACCAGCCGCTTCTTACTAGCGGGAATCTCAGATACGCAGTATTTT.

CDR3 region: CASSLMKGENIQYF. The CDR3 bases are TGTGCCAGCAGCTTGATGAAGGGAGAAAACATTCAGTACTTC. This chain joins TRBV7-9 and TRBJ2-4, with D possibly matching TRBD2 (5 bases). Trimming pared 3 bases from V and 5 bases from J, leaving 11 bases between. The V gene's germline CDR1 is SEHNR and CDR2 FQNEAQ (reference sequence). CDR3 length: 14 residues.

This clone turned up a few times. The chain uses TRBV28 and TRBJ2-1, with D hard to call. The germline V gene has CDR1 MDHEN and CDR2 SYDVKM. Trimming shortened V by 5 bases and J by 9 bases, and 8 bases separated the two germline ends. This CDR3 region has 11 residues. CDR3 amino acids: CASSLSGEQFF. CDR3 DNA: TGTGCCAGCAGTCTAAGTGGTGAGCAGTTCTTC.

J is TRBJ2-2 and V is TRBV11-2, with 7 bases that match TRBD2. The CDR3 extends over 16 amino acids. Germline lookup yields CDR1 SGHAT and CDR2 FQNNGV. V gave up 4 bases and J gave up 7 bases; unmatched junction bases: 12. DNA for the CDR3: TGTGCCAGCAGCTCAGATTTGCGGGGGAGGCGCGGGGAGCTGTTTTTT. This codes for CASSSDLRGRRGELFF.

This clone was counted a few times. The sample contains more than one DNA sequence encoding this CDR3. The J gene is TRBJ1-1, the V gene TRBV30; D perhaps matches TRBD1 (5 bases). Trimming cost V 3 bases and J 3 bases, with 11 bases left between them. This CDR3 is 13 amino acids long. Germline V lookup: CDR1 GTSNPN, CDR2 SVGIG (reference sequence). CDR3 protein: CAWSRDSYTEAFF. The DNA of the CDR3 is TGTGCCTGGAGCCGGGACTCCTACACTGAAGCTTTCTTT.

A few counts support this clone. The genes are TRBV30 and TRBJ1-2; D unresolved. This CDR3 has 12 residues. Germline CDR1 is GTSNPN and CDR2 is SVGIG (reference sequence). V shed 0 bases and J shed 8 bases, with 10 bases lying between them. The CDR3 here is CAWSVNVRGYTF. In nucleotides, the CDR3 is TGTGCCTGGAGTGTAAATGTCAGAGGCTACACCTTC.

On this clone itself: The junction departs from germline at one end; a sequencing error may be responsible. The V call is TRBV18, the J call TRBJ1-5, with D hard to call. The CDR3 runs to 14 residues. In germline, CDR1 is KGHSH, CDR2 LQKENI. CDR3 in amino acids: CASSPRLANEPQHF. The CDR3 nucleotides read TGTGCCAGCTCACCTCGGTTAGCCAATGAGCCCCAGCATTTT.

The chain uses TRBV6-6 and TRBJ2-2, with D tentatively TRBD1 (8 bases). V was pared by 6 bases and J by 3 bases, with 14 bases between. The CDR3 spans 15 residues. Per germline, CDR1 MNHNY and CDR2 SVGAGI (reference sequence). For the CDR3, the DNA is TGTGCCAGCAGGAACAGGGGGGGAGACACCGGGGAGCTGTTTTTT. Translation gives CASRNRGGDTGELFF.

The chain carries TRBV6-5 and TRBJ2-7, with D perhaps being TRBD1 or TRBD2 (5 bases each). The CDR3 totals 14 residues. V lost 6 bases to trimming and J lost 2 bases, with 14 bases between them. Germline V gene lookup returns CDR1 MNHEY and CDR2 SVGAGI. CDR3 loop: CASRNPGDPYEQYF. The CDR3, as DNA: TGTGCCAGCAGAAATCCTGGGGACCCCTACGAGCAGTACTTC.

This clone was recorded a few times. This chain connects TRBV29-1 to TRBJ2-1; the match to TRBD2 covers 8 bases. Per germline, CDR1 SQVTM and CDR2 ANQGSEA. J lost 4 bases, V lost 6 bases, and 5 bases had no gene match. The CDR3 has 13 amino acids. The CDR3 loop is CSVGRGFYNEQFF. The CDR3 nucleotides are TGCAGCGTCGGGAGGGGGTTTTACAATGAGCAGTTCTTC.

In its sample, this clone was seen a few times. The genes are TRBV29-1 and TRBJ2-7; a possible D gene is TRBD2 (5 bases). Germline CDR1 reads SQVTM; CDR2 reads ANQGSEA. CDR3 length: 12 residues. For the CDR3, the DNA is TGCAGTCAGAGCGGCAGCTCCTACGAGCAGTACTTC. Translation gives CSQSGSSYEQYF.

The chain is built from TRBV30 and TRBJ2-5; 8 positions agree with TRBD1. V shed 5 bases, J shed 5 bases, and the junction held 4 bases outside the gene matches. Germline values: CDR1 GTSNPN, CDR2 SVGIG (reference sequence). The CDR3 is 12 amino acids. The chain's CDR3 is CAWQGARETQYF. CDR3 nucleotide sequence: TGTGCCTGGCAGGGGGCTAGGGAGACCCAGTACTTC.

V usage is TRBV5-1 and J usage is TRBJ2-7; no definite D call. Trimming took off 4 bases at V and 6 bases at J, with 11 bases between the two ends. Germline CDR1 and CDR2: SGHRS and YFSETQ. This CDR3 comprises 12 residues. CDR3 sequence (DNA): TGCGCCAGCAGCGTGGAATATGGCGAGCAGTACTTC. This gives the protein CASSVEYGEQYF.

CDR3 amino acids: CASSYPGRSTDTQYF. CDR3 sequence (DNA): TGTGCCAGCAGCTACCCAGGGCGTAGCACAGATACGCAGTATTTT. V usage is TRBV7-2 and J usage is TRBJ2-3; the D gene is possibly TRBD1 (5 bases). Trimming stripped 4 bases from V and 0 bases from J, with 11 bases between. In germline, CDR1 is SGHTA, CDR2 FQGNSA. The CDR3 has 15 amino acids.

This chain uses TRBV29-1 with TRBJ2-7; 9 nucleotides match TRBD1. This CDR3 is built from 12 residues. The germline gives CDR1 SQVTM, CDR2 ANQGSEA. J lost 3 bases, V lost 6 bases, and 3 bases had no gene match. The CDR3 DNA sequence: TGCAGCGTCCGACAGGGGGTCTACGAGCAGTACTTC. This gives the protein CSVRQGVYEQYF.

This rearrangement joins TRBV28 to TRBJ2-7, with TRBD1 identical over 9 bases. Germline CDR1 MDHEN, CDR2 SYDVKM. J gave up 0 bases and V 4 bases, and 7 bases lay outside the gene matches. The CDR3 sequence is 16 residues long. The CDR3 loop reads CASSSYGTGSSYEQYF. Written as DNA, the CDR3 is TGTGCCAGCAGTTCCTACGGGACAGGGAGCTCCTACGAGCAGTACTTC.

J is TRBJ1-2 and V is TRBV10-3; no clear D. This CDR3 spans 13 amino acids. Germline V gives CDR1 ENHRY, CDR2 SYGVKD. V dropped 6 bases and J dropped 1 base, with 9 bases sitting between them. The CDR3 nucleotides read TGTGCCATCAGCCTCGACATTAACTATGGCTACACCTTC. This encodes CAISLDINYGYTF.

The chain couples TRBV7-2 to TRBJ2-1, with 9 bases fitting TRBD1. This CDR3 has 13 residues. V lost 5 bases to trimming and J lost 8 bases; unmatched junction nucleotides: 4. Germline CDR1 is SGHTA and CDR2 is FQGNSA. This chain's CDR3 is CASSQTGGHEQFF. In DNA form, the CDR3 reads TGTGCCAGCAGCCAAACAGGGGGCCATGAGCAGTTCTTC. Looking up the rest from reference TRBV7-2 and TRBJ2-1 gives the full variable domain: GAGVSQSPSNKVTEKGKDVELRCDPISGHTALYWYRQSLGQGLEFLIYFQGNSAPDKSGLPSDRFSAERTGGSVSTLTIQRTQQEDSAVYLCASSQTGGHEQFFGPGTRLTVL.

A few counts support this clone. The V and J genes are TRBV29-1 and TRBJ2-3; a possible D gene is TRBD1 (6 bases). CDR3 size: 15 residues. Germline CDR1 SQVTM, CDR2 ANQGSEA. V was pared by 6 bases and J by 1 base, with 17 bases between. DNA for the CDR3: TGCAGCGTACAGGGTGGGGTAGGAGGCACAGATACGCAGTATTTT. Its protein product is CSVQGGVGGTDTQYF.

This chain uses TRBV25-1 with TRBJ2-3; no clear D. The CDR3 is made up of 14 amino acids. V was shortened by 4 bases and J by 2 bases, with 10 bases between the two germline ends. Looked up from germline, CDR1 is MGHDK and CDR2 is SYGVNS. Here the CDR3 reads CASSAGTYTDTQYF. CDR3 sequence (DNA): TGTGCCAGCAGTGCGGGCACCTACACAGATACGCAGTATTTT. Variable domain in full (rest from reference TRBV25-1 and TRBJ2-3): EADIYQTPRYLVIGTGKKITLECSQTMGHDKMYWYQQDPGMELHLIHYSYGVNSTEKGDLSSESTVSRIRTEHFPLTLESARPSHTSQYLCASSAGTYTDTQYFGPGTRLTVL.

About this clone: The junction shows a germline mismatch at one end, possibly a read error. The chain couples TRBV2 to TRBJ1-6, with a tentative D call TRBD1 (6 bases). The germline V gene encodes CDR1 SNHLY and CDR2 FYNNEI. This CDR3 contains 14 residues. The CDR3 bases are TGTGCCAGCAGAGAAGACATAGGGGGTTCACCCCTCCACTTT. This translates into CASREDIGGSPLHF.

This clone occurred a few times. This sequence joins TRBV7-2 and TRBJ2-3; 8 positions match TRBD2. CDR3 size: 16 residues. The ends lost 0 bases at V and 4 bases at J; junction bases unmatched: 6. The germline CDR1 and CDR2 sequences are SGHTA and FQGNSA. The CDR3 protein is CASSLAAGLVPDTQYF. CDR3 nucleotide sequence: TGTGCCAGCAGCTTAGCGGCGGGACTAGTGCCAGATACGCAGTATTTT.

The chain joins TRBV30 to TRBJ1-2, with D hard to call. V gave up 3 bases and J gave up 6 bases, with 14 bases separating them. The CDR3 consists of 13 residues. Germline V gene sequence: CDR1 GTSNPN, CDR2 SVGIG (reference sequence). Written as DNA, the CDR3 is TGTGCCTGGAGCCCAAGGGTTGCGGATGGCTACACCTTC. Translating gives CAWSPRVADGYTF.

J is TRBJ2-1 and V is TRBV9; no definite D call. Trimming pared 3 bases from V and 7 bases from J, leaving 11 bases between. Germline V gene sequence: CDR1 SGDLS, CDR2 YYNGEE. This CDR3 comprises 13 residues. CDR3 sequence (DNA): TGTGCCAGCAGCGAGCAAATGAGAAATGAGCAGTTCTTC. Its protein product is CASSEQMRNEQFF.

The chain recombines TRBV9 with TRBJ2-1; a weak D match, TRBD2 (6 bases). V lost 0 bases to trimming and J lost 2 bases, with 12 bases between them. CDR3 length: 16 amino acids. Germline V gene sequence: CDR1 SGDLS, CDR2 YYNGEE. The chain's CDR3 is CASSVALWGAYNEQFF. The CDR3 nucleotides are TGTGCCAGCAGCGTAGCTCTCTGGGGGGCCTACAATGAGCAGTTCTTC.

CDR3 residues: CAWTIDRGQPQHF. The DNA for the CDR3 is TGTGCCTGGACCATTGACAGGGGCCAGCCCCAGCATTTT. The rearrangement uses TRBV30 and TRBJ1-5, with TRBD1 matching 8 bases. The CDR3 spans 13 residues. V trimming: 4 bases; J trimming: 7 bases; junction bases outside the gene matches: 6. From germline, CDR1 is GTSNPN and CDR2 SVGIG (reference sequence).

The chain joins TRBV20-1 to TRBJ2-7; D unresolved. V lost 6 bases and J 1 base, leaving 7 bases between the germline ends. This CDR3 region has 11 residues. The germline V gene has CDR1 DFQATT and CDR2 SNEGSKA (reference sequence). CDR3 DNA sequence: TGCAGTGCCAGTTGGTCCTACGAGCAGTACTTC. This encodes CSASWSYEQYF.

This clone appeared a few times. This chain connects TRBV29-1 to TRBJ2-6, with D perhaps TRBD1 (5 bases). This CDR3 has 14 amino acids. V shed 6 bases and J shed 1 base, with 10 bases lying between them. The V gene's germline CDR1 is SQVTM and CDR2 ANQGSEA. This CDR3 reads CSVPRESGANVLTF. The DNA of the CDR3 is TGCAGCGTCCCCAGGGAATCTGGGGCCAACGTCCTGACTTTC.